These 13 T cell receptor beta chains were all obtained from the same sample, sequenced in a study of blood T cell repertoires in COVID-19. Data came from immunoSEQ multiplex PCR; TCRdb stores just in-frame clones and leaves some out. The data contain 200,000 or so clones, about nine tenths of them seen just once; the ten biggest clones take up around 2.3%. The sample comprised peripheral blood. The origin of the receptors is a man in his 70s with active or convalescent COVID-19.

The DNA of the CDR3 is TGTGCCACCAGCGACGGGTCCAGGGGGGTGGGTGAAAAACTGTTTTTT. Translated, it gives CATSDGSRGVGEKLFF. The V gene is TRBV15, the J gene TRBJ1-4; 7 bases agree with TRBD1. This CDR3 comprises 16 residues. The trim removed 5 bases at V and 7 bases at J, leaving 13 bases unmatched. The germline CDR1 and CDR2 sequences are LNHNV and YYDKDF (reference sequence).

This chain joins TRBV5-4 and TRBJ2-6, with 7 bases aligning to TRBD2. The CDR3 length is 19 residues. In germline, CDR1 is SGHNT, CDR2 YYREEE (reference sequence). J lost 2 bases, V lost 2 bases, and 13 bases had no gene match. CDR3 DNA sequence: TGTGCCAGCAGCTTATCGGCGGGAGCTCGGGGAGCTGGGGCCAACGTCCTGACTTTC. Protein product: CASSLSAGARGAGANVLTF.

This sequence joins TRBV10-3 and TRBJ1-3, with a possible D match to TRBD1 (5 bases). The CDR3 has 15 residues. V lost 2 bases to trimming and J lost 0 bases, with 8 bases between them. The germline V gene encodes CDR1 ENHRY and CDR2 SYGVKD. The CDR3: CAISEPTGSGNTIYF. DNA for the CDR3: TGTGCCATCAGTGAGCCTACAGGCTCTGGAAACACCATATATTTT.

This rearrangement joins TRBV5-1 to TRBJ2-5; 8 nucleotides agree with TRBD1. CDR1 SGHRS and CDR2 YFSETQ come from the germline V gene. Trimming cost V 0 bases and J 5 bases; bases outside gene matches: 6. The CDR3 is made up of 15 amino acids. The CDR3 DNA sequence: TGCGCCAGCAGCTTGGGCAGGGGGCGTCAGGAGACCCAGTACTTC. This codes for CASSLGRGRQETQYF.

The chain links TRBV6-6 to TRBJ2-7, with TRBD1 matching 8 bases. The CDR3 has 15 amino acids. The V gene's germline CDR1 is MNHNY and CDR2 SVGAGI (reference sequence). V lost 5 bases and J lost 2; bases outside the gene matches: 8. The CDR3 DNA is TGTGCCAGCAGTCCCGGACAGGGAGCAACCTACGAGCAGTACTTC. Amino acids: CASSPGQGATYEQYF.

The chain is built from TRBV27 and TRBJ1-6, with D possibly being TRBD1 (6 bases). V gave up 5 bases and J gave up 4 bases, with 9 bases separating them. The germline CDR1 and CDR2 sequences are MNHEY and SMNVEV (reference sequence). The CDR3 covers 14 residues. CDR3 sequence reads: CASSGQMYNSPLHF. CDR3 sequence (DNA): TGTGCCAGCAGTGGACAGATGTATAATTCACCCCTCCACTTT.

The chain links TRBV4-3 to TRBJ1-2, with 8 bases fitting TRBD1. CDR3 size: 16 residues. V was clipped by 3 bases and J by 4 bases; unmatched bases: 10. CDR1 is LGHNA and CDR2 is YSLEER in the germline V gene. DNA of the CDR3: TGCGCCAGCAGCCATGAATCCGGGACAGGAAGCTATGGCTACACCTTC. This codes for CASSHESGTGSYGYTF.

The V and J genes are TRBV30 and TRBJ2-5; a possible D gene is TRBD2 (7 bases). The V and J ends lost 0 bases and 4 bases respectively, with 24 bases between them. Germline V lookup: CDR1 GTSNPN, CDR2 SVGIG (reference sequence). The CDR3 loop spans 18 amino acids. CDR3 DNA: TGTGCCTGGAGTGTACAGGGCCCTAGCGGAGACCTGCGAGAGACCCAGTACTTC. Its translation: CAWSVQGPSGDLRETQYF. Filled out from reference TRBV30 and TRBJ2-5, the complete variable domain reads SQTIHQWPATLVQPVGSPLSLECTVEGTSNPNLYWYRQAAGRGLQLLFYSVGIGQISSEVPQNLSASRPQDRQFILSSKKLLLSDSGFYLCAWSVQGPSGDLRETQYFGPGTRLLVL.

This clone was seen a single time. The chain links TRBV18 to TRBJ2-1; no firm D call. CDR3 length equals 12 residues. V lost 3 bases, J lost 13 bases, and 13 bases lay in between. Per germline, CDR1 KGHSH and CDR2 LQKENI. In DNA, the CDR3 is TGTGCCAGCTCACCCGAGAGAAGCGTTCAGTTCTTC. Residues: CASSPERSVQFF.

This chain uses TRBV28 with TRBJ1-3; D not certain. This CDR3 is 12 amino acids long. The V and J ends lost 9 bases and 4 bases respectively, with 10 bases between them. From germline, CDR1 is MDHEN and CDR2 SYDVKM. The CDR3 loop reads CASGRFGNTIYF. The CDR3 region has the DNA TGTGCCAGTGGGAGATTCGGAAACACCATATATTTT.

This clone is a singleton in its sample. V is TRBV11-2 and J is TRBJ2-3, with 10 bases aligning to TRBD1. CDR1 and CDR2 (germline): SGHAT, FQNNGV. This CDR3 region has 14 residues. V shed 5 bases and J 7 bases; nucleotides not matched to a gene: 6. The CDR3 reads CASSGTGVGYTQYF. CDR3 DNA sequence: TGTGCCAGCAGCGGGACAGGGGTAGGCTATACGCAGTATTTT.

This clone was observed once. The chain is built from TRBV7-2 and TRBJ2-1; 12 nucleotides line up with TRBD1. Germline loops: CDR1 SGHTA, CDR2 FQGNSA. J gave up 6 bases and V 6 bases, and 12 bases lay outside the gene matches. The CDR3 is made up of 17 amino acids. The CDR3, as DNA: TGTGCCAGCAGACCGGGACAGGGGGCAGGTATCCGCAATGAGCAGTTCTTC. It encodes CASRPGQGAGIRNEQFF. Full variable domain (outside the CDR3, taken from reference TRBV7-2 and TRBJ2-1): GAGVSQSPSNKVTEKGKDVELRCDPISGHTALYWYRQSLGQGLEFLIYFQGNSAPDKSGLPSDRFSAERTGGSVSTLTIQRTQQEDSAVYLCASRPGQGAGIRNEQFFGPGTRLTVL.

The CDR3 bases are TGTGCCAGCAGTGAAGCAAGGGGAAGGGGTCAGCCCCAGCATTTT. As protein: CASSEARGRGQPQHF. The rearrangement joins TRBV6-1 to TRBJ1-5, with D tentatively TRBD1 (5 bases). CDR1 is MNHNS and CDR2 is SASEGT in the germline V gene. This CDR3 contains 15 residues. V was cut by 0 bases and J by 6 bases, with 12 bases left in between.